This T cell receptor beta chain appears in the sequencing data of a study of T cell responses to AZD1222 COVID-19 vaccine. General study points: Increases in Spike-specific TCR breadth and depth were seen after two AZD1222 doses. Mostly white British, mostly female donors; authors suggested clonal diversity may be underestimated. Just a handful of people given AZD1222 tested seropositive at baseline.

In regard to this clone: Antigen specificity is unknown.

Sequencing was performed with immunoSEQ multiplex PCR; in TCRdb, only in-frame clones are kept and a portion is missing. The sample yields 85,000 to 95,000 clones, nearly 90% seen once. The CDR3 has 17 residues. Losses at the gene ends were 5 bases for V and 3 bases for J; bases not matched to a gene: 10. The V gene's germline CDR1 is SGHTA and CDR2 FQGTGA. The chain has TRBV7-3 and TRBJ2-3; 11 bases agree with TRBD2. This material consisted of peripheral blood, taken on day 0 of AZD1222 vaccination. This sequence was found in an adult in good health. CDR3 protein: CASSPRGSGGATDTQYF. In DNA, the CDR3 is TGTGCCAGCAGCCCAAGGGGTAGCGGGGGGGCTACAGATACGCAGTATTTT.